These T cell receptor beta chains were read from a single sample in a study of cytomegalovirus exposure and HLA in healthy donors. Libraries were prepared by immunoSEQ multiplex PCR; TCRdb keeps only in-frame clonotypes and omits some of them. The data contain 95,000 to 120,000 clones, around 66% of them singletons. Material: PBMCs. These receptors originate from a man between 18 and 29 years old in good health and CMV-seropositive. Both conserved end residues are part of each CDR3. The order of the fields is V gene, D gene, clone size, J gene, CDR3 protein, CDR3 DNA. The D gene is left open where the match is weak. Clone sizes are given selectively: once, few, many, or a class where the clone is expanded.

TRBV2	NA	NA	TRBJ1-6	CASSERHAGNSPLHF	TGTGCCAGCAGTGAAAGACACGCTGGTAATTCACCCCTCCACTTT
TRBV7-6	NA	NA	TRBJ2-1	CASSSRGNEQFF	TGTGCCAGCAGCTCGCGGGGCAATGAGCAGTTCTTC
TRBV5-1	TRBD1	NA	TRBJ1-2	CASSLEGQGPRVGYTF	TGCGCCAGCAGCTTGGAAGGACAGGGTCCGCGGGTTGGCTACACCTTC
TRBV5-1	TRBD1	NA	TRBJ1-2	CASSLITGVGYGYTF	TGCGCCAGCAGCTTGATTACAGGGGTTGGCTATGGCTACACCTTC
TRBV5-1	NA	few	TRBJ2-7	CASSLSITAKGHVKSYEQYF	TGCGCCAGCAGCCTTTCAATAACCGCAAAAGGACACGTCAAATCCTACGAGCAGTACTTC
TRBV30	NA	few	TRBJ1-5	CAWSVLGINQPQHF	TGTGCCTGGAGTGTACTAGGCATCAATCAGCCCCAGCATTTT
TRBV7-9	NA	few	TRBJ1-1	CASSLPQRGAFF	TGTGCCAGCAGCCTCCCCCAGCGGGGAGCTTTCTTT
TRBV4-1	TRBD1	NA	TRBJ2-5	CASSRTWDRGETQYF	TGCGCCAGCAGCCGAACCTGGGACAGGGGAGAGACCCAGTACTTC
TRBV10-3	TRBD1	NA	TRBJ1-1	CATLRDSEAFF	TGTGCCACACTCCGGGACAGTGAAGCTTTCTTT
TRBV21-1	NA	NA	TRBJ2-5	CASSKDRGGQETQYF	TGTGCCAGCAGCAAAGATCGGGGGGGGCAAGAGACCCAGTACTTC
TRBV6-5	NA	NA	TRBJ1-1	CASSRSLNTEAFF	TGTGCCAGCAGTAGAAGCTTGAACACTGAAGCTTTCTTT
TRBV10-3	TRBD1	NA	TRBJ1-5	CAISHGQGSNQPQHF	TGTGCCATCAGCCACGGACAGGGTAGCAATCAGCCCCAGCATTTT
TRBV25-1	TRBD1	NA	TRBJ1-6	CASSGLQGVGDSPLHF	TGTGCCAGCAGTGGGTTACAGGGGGTTGGGGATTCACCCCTCCACTTT
TRBV30	TRBD1	NA	TRBJ1-1	CACLTGSTEAFF	TGTGCCTGTTTGACAGGGTCAACTGAAGCTTTCTTT
TRBV28	TRBD1	NA	TRBJ2-1	CASSLPGQSFGEQFF	TGTGCCAGCAGTCTACCGGGACAGTCCTTCGGTGAGCAGTTCTTC
TRBV15	NA	NA	TRBJ1-2	CATSRRTALFNGYTF	TGTGCCACCAGCCGCCGGACAGCGCTTTTCAATGGCTACACCTTC
TRBV5-1	NA	NA	TRBJ1-6	CASSWGTQELPLHF	TGCGCCAGCAGCTGGGGGACACAGGAATTACCCCTCCACTTT
TRBV6-5	TRBD2	NA	TRBJ2-1	CASSYGGGASYNEQFF	TGTGCCAGCAGTTACGGCGGGGGGGCGAGTTACAATGAGCAGTTCTTC
TRBV30	NA	few	TRBJ2-5	CAWSEGLGQETQYF	TGTGCCTGGAGTGAGGGACTCGGACAAGAGACCCAGTACTTC
TRBV7-9	NA	few	TRBJ2-5	CASSPAVLETQYF	TGTGCCAGCAGCCCAGCGGTTCTGGAGACCCAGTACTTC
TRBV19	NA	NA	TRBJ1-4	CASRDRRGDEKLFF	TGTGCCAGTCGCGACAGGCGAGGTGATGAAAAACTGTTTTTT
TRBV5-1	TRBD2	NA	TRBJ2-7	CASSLGIAGGPNYEQYF	TGCGCCAGCAGCTTGGGTATAGCGGGGGGGCCTAACTACGAGCAGTACTTC
TRBV6-5	TRBD2	NA	TRBJ2-1	CASSRGGLAYNEQFF	TGTGCCAGCAGCCGCGGGGGGTTAGCCTACAATGAGCAGTTCTTC
TRBV7-9	TRBD1	few	TRBJ2-1	CASSPIYHRGVVDNEQFF	TGTGCCAGCAGCCCGATATATCACAGGGGGGTGGTAGACAATGAGCAGTTCTTC
TRBV7-2	NA	NA	TRBJ1-3	CASSPLLMSSGNTIYF	TGTGCCAGCAGTCCCCTTCTAATGTCCTCTGGAAACACCATATATTTT
TRBV5-1	NA	NA	TRBJ2-5	CASSLATRETQYF	TGCGCCAGCAGCTTGGCTACTCGAGAGACCCAGTACTTC
TRBV29-1	TRBD1	NA	TRBJ2-1	CSVETGPLTNEQFF	TGCAGCGTGGAGACAGGGCCATTGACCAATGAGCAGTTCTTC
TRBV18	NA	NA	TRBJ1-1	CASSPTAKNTEAFF	TGTGCCAGCTCGCCGACAGCGAAGAACACTGAAGCTTTCTTT
TRBV5-8	TRBD1	NA	TRBJ1-6	CASSPTGRRSPLHF	TGTGCCAGCAGCCCGACAGGGAGACGCTCACCCCTCCACTTT
TRBV28	TRBD1	NA	TRBJ2-7	CASSGTGGYEQYF	TGTGCCAGCAGTGGGACAGGGGGCTACGAGCAGTACTTC
TRBV6-5	NA	NA	TRBJ1-1	CASSYTGLNTEAFF	TGTGCCAGCAGTTACACAGGGCTGAACACTGAAGCTTTCTTT
TRBV2	NA	few	TRBJ1-2	CASSARGYTF	TGTGCCAGCAGTGCGCGAGGCTACACCTTC
TRBV7-7	NA	NA	TRBJ2-2	CASSFRTAGELFF	TGTGCCAGCAGCTTTCGGACAGCCGGGGAGCTGTTTTTT
TRBV15	TRBD2	NA	TRBJ2-5	CATSPGLAQETQYF	TGTGCCACCAGCCCCGGACTAGCGCAGGAGACCCAGTACTTC
TRBV5-1	NA	NA	TRBJ2-1	CASSLGTNNEQFF	TGCGCCAGCAGCCTCGGGACAAACAATGAGCAGTTCTTC
TRBV6-5	TRBD2	NA	TRBJ2-5	CASSYPGGPGETQYF	TGTGCCAGCAGCTACCCGGGGGGGCCCGGGGAGACCCAGTACTTC
TRBV5-1	TRBD2	NA	TRBJ2-7	CASAQLAGAIYEQYF	TGCGCCAGCGCCCAACTAGCGGGGGCGATCTACGAGCAGTACTTC
TRBV2	NA	NA	TRBJ1-3	CALGGGSGNTIYF	TGTGCCCTGGGGGGTGGCTCTGGAAACACCATATATTTT
TRBV2	TRBD1	NA	TRBJ1-1	CASRVGGRQGSTEAFF	TGTGCCAGCAGAGTGGGCGGCCGACAGGGGAGCACTGAAGCTTTCTTT
TRBV5-1	NA	NA	TRBJ2-3	CASSTADTQYF	TGCGCCAGCAGCACCGCGGATACGCAGTATTTT
TRBV7-9	TRBD2	NA	TRBJ2-5	CASSLVAGGKETQYF	TGTGCCAGCAGCTTAGTGGCGGGGGGGAAAGAGACCCAGTACTTC
TRBV7-2	NA	NA	TRBJ1-2	CASSSRGGDGYTF	TGTGCCAGCAGCTCCCGCGGGGGGGATGGCTACACCTTC
TRBV29-1	TRBD1	medium-sized	TRBJ2-5	CSVVGTDQETQYF	TGCAGCGTTGTAGGGACAGACCAAGAGACCCAGTACTTC
TRBV18	TRBD1	NA	TRBJ1-1	CASSPSGGKWWTEAFF	TGTGCCAGCTCACCCTCAGGGGGCAAATGGTGGACTGAAGCTTTCTTT
TRBV7-2	NA	NA	TRBJ1-6	CASSLAMSPGNSPLHF	TGTGCCAGCAGCTTAGCCATGAGTCCAGGGAATTCACCCCTCCACTTT
TRBV30	NA	few	TRBJ2-5	CAWYLQGQETQYF	TGTGCCTGGTACCTACAGGGTCAAGAGACCCAGTACTTC
TRBV7-2	TRBD2	NA	TRBJ2-3	CASSGRGGAEVTDTQYF	TGTGCCAGCAGCGGACGCGGGGGGGCCGAGGTAACAGATACGCAGTATTTT
TRBV19	NA	NA	TRBJ1-1	CASSIDRGVNTEAFF	TGTGCCAGTAGTATAGATCGGGGAGTGAACACTGAAGCTTTCTTT
TRBV4-2	NA	once	TRBJ1-2	CASSQVNSGSYGYTF	TGTGCCAGCAGCCAAGTCAACAGTGGTTCCTATGGCTACACCTTC
TRBV28	TRBD1	few	TRBJ1-4	CASSPGTGWDGKLFF	TGTGCCAGCAGTCCCGGGACAGGGTGGGATGGAAAACTGTTTTTT